This paragraph covers one T cell receptor beta chain sequence. This entry is derived from a study of OX40 agonist ivuxolimab in advanced cancers. Study-wide background: Patients were about 83% male with ages roughly 23 to 90, mean about 54. Partial responses were observed in three patients, of whom one had hepatocellular carcinoma and two had cutaneous melanoma.

Sequencing used immunoSEQ multiplex PCR; TCRdb keeps in-frame clones, though not all of them. Of around 90,000 clones in the sample, about 93% were seen once. The CDR3 sequence is 15 residues long. Trimming removed 7 bases from V and 3 bases from J; junction bases left unmatched: 9. The germline gives CDR1 SNHLY, CDR2 FYNNEI. This receptor was taken from an adult with an advanced solid tumor such as melanoma, head and neck, liver or kidney cancer. The genes are TRBV2 and TRBJ1-5, with TRBD1 matching 7 bases. The source material was CD4+ or CD8+ T cells sorted from blood, sampled in a trial of the OX40 agonist ivuxolimab. CDR3 nucleotides: TGTGCCAGCACATCCGGGACAGCTATCAATCAGCCCCAGCATTTT. Translated, it gives CASTSGTAINQPQHF.